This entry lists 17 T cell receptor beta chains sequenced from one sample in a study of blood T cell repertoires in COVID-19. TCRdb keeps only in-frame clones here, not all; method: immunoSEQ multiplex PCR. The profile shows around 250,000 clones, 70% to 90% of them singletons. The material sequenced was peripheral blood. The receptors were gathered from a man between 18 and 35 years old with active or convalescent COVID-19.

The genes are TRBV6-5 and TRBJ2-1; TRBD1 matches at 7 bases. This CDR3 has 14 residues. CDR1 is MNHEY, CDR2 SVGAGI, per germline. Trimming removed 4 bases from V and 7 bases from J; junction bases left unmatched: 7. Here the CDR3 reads CASSSGTVRNEQFF. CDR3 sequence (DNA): TGTGCCAGCAGTTCCGGGACAGTAAGAAATGAGCAGTTCTTC.

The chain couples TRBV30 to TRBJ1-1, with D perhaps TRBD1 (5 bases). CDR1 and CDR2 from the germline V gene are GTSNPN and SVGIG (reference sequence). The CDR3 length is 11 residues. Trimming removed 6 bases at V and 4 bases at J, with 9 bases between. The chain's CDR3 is CACKGPTEAFF. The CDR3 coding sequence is TGTGCCTGTAAGGGGCCCACTGAAGCTTTCTTT. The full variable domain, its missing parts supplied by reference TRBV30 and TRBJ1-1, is SQTIHQWPATLVQPVGSPLSLECTVEGTSNPNLYWYRQAAGRGLQLLFYSVGIGQISSEVPQNLSASRPQDRQFILSSKKLLLSDSGFYLCACKGPTEAFFGQGTRLTVV.

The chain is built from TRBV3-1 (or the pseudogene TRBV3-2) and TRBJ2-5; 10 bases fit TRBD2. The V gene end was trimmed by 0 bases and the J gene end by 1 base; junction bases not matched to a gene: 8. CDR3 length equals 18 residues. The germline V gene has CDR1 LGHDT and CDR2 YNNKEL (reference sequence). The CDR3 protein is CASSQEGFLAGVQETQYF. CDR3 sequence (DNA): TGTGCCAGCAGCCAAGAAGGGTTCCTAGCGGGGGTCCAAGAGACCCAGTACTTC.

For the CDR3, the DNA is TGTGCCAGTCTAGATCGGGGGATTGGCACCGGGGAGCTGTTTTTT. Its translation is CASLDRGIGTGELFF. The rearrangement joins TRBV19 to TRBJ2-2, with a possible D match to TRBD2 (6 bases). V dropped 8 bases and J dropped 4 bases, with 17 bases sitting between them. The CDR3 spans 15 residues. Germline-derived CDR1 and CDR2 are LNHDA and SQIVND (reference sequence).

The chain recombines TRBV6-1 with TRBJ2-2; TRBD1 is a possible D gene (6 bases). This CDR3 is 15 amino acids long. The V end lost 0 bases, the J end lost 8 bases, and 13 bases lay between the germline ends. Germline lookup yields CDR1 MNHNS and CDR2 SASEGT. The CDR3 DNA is TGTGCCAGCAGTGAAGCGACAGGACGCGTAGGGGAGCTGTTTTTT. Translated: CASSEATGRVGELFF.

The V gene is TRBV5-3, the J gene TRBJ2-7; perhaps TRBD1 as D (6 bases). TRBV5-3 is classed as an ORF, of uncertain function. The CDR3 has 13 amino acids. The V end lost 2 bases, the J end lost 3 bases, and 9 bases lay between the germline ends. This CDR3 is CARSLTGIYEQYF. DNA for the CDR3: TGTGCCAGAAGCTTAACAGGGATCTACGAGCAGTACTTC.

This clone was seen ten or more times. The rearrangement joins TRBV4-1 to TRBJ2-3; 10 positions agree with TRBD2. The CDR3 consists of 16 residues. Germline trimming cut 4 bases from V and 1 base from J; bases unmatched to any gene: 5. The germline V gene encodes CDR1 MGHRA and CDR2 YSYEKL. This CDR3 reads CASSLQLAGRTDTQYF. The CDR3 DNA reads TGCGCCAGCAGCCTCCAACTAGCGGGACGCACAGATACGCAGTATTTT.

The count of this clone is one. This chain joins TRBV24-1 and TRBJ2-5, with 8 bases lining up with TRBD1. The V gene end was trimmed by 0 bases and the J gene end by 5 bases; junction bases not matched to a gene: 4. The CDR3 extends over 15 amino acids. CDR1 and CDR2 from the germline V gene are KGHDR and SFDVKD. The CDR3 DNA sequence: TGTGCCACCAGTGATTTGGCTCGACAGGGGGAGACCCAGTACTTC. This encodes CATSDLARQGETQYF.

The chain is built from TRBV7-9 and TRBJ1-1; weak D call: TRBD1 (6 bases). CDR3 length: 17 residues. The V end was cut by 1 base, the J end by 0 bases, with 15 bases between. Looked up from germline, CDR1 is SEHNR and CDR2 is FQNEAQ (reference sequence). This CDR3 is CASSLDPPPGVNTEAFF. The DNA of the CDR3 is TGTGCCAGCAGCTTAGATCCCCCCCCAGGGGTGAACACTGAAGCTTTCTTT. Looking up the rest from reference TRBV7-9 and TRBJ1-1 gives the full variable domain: DTGVSQNPRHKITKRGQNVTFRCDPISEHNRLYWYRQTLGQGPEFLTYFQNEAQLEKSRLLSDRFSAERPKGSFSTLEIQRTEQGDSAMYLCASSLDPPPGVNTEAFFGQGTRLTVV.

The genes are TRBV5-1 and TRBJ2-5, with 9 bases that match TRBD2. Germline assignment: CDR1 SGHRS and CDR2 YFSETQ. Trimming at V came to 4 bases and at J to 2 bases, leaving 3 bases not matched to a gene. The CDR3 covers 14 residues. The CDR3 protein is CASSRTSEQETQYF. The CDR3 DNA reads TGCGCCAGCAGCCGGACTAGCGAGCAAGAGACCCAGTACTTC.

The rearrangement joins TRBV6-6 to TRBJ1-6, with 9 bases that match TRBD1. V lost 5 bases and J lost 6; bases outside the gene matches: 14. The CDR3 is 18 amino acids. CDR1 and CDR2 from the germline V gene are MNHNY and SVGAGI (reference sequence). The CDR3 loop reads CASSPGPPGTGSNSPLHF. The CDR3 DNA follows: TGTGCCAGCAGTCCGGGGCCCCCCGGGACAGGGAGTAATTCACCCCTCCACTTT.

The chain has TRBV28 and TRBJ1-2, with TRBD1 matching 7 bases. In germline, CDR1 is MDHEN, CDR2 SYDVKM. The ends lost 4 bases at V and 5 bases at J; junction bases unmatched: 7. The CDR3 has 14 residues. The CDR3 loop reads CASSSPGQSYGYTF. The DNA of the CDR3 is TGTGCCAGCAGTTCACCGGGACAGAGTTATGGCTACACCTTC.

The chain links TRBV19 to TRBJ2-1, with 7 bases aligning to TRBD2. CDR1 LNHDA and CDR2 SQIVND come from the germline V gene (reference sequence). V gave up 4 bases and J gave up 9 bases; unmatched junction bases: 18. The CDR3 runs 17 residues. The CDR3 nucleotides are TGTGCCAGTAGTACCCAGTTAGCGGGCGCGCGGCGCGGTGAGCAGTTCTTC. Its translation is CASSTQLAGARRGEQFF.

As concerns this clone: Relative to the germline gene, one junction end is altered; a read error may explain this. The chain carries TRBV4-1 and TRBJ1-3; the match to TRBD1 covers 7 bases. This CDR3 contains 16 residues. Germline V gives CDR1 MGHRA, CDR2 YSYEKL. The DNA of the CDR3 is TGCGCCCGCAGCGGACCAGGGGGTGACTCTGGAAACACCATATATTTT. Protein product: CARSGPGGDSGNTIYF.

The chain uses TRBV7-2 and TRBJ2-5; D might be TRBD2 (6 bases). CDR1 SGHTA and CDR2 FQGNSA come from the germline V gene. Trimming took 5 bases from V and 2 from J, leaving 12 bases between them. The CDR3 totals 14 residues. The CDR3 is CASSLSGHQETQYF. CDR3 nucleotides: TGTGCCAGCAGCCTTAGCGGACATCAAGAGACCCAGTACTTC.

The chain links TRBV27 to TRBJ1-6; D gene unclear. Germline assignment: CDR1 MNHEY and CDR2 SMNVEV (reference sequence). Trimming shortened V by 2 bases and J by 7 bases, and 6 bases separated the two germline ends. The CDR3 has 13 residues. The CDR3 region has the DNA TGTGCCAGCAGTTTAACTAAGAATTCACCCCTCCACTTT. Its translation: CASSLTKNSPLHF.

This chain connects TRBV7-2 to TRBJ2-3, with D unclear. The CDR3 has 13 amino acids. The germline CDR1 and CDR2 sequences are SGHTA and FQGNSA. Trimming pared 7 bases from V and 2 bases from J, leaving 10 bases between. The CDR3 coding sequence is TGTGCCAGCACCTTCTACCTCACAGATACGCAGTATTTT. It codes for CASTFYLTDTQYF.